The clone carrying this T cell receptor (beta chain) came up a few times. Antigen unknown. Using its own MiXCR run on the 5' RACE reads, TCRdb lists one record per CDR3 protein. The sample contains roughly 99,000 distinct CDR3 sequences, approximately 15% of which appear only once. The sample comes from a study of T-cell memory formation after mild COVID-19. Findings and caveats of the study: CD4+ contracting clones were mainly CM and EM; CD8+ ones, EMRA. Among clones contracting day 15 to 85, CD4/CD8 was balanced, whereas later expanders leaned CD4+.

V lost 0 bases and J 3 bases, leaving 14 bases between the germline ends. In germline, CDR1 is LGHNA, CDR2 YNFKEQ. The CDR3 runs 16 residues. The sample consisted of PBMCs or a T cell subset sorted from them (not recorded which). The clonotype was recovered from a man between 18 and 29 years old who had mild COVID-19 (a few samples of this study predate the infection). Cell type and time point are not known. The chain employs TRBV4-2 and TRBJ1-2, with TRBD1 as a possible D gene (6 bases). The CDR3 protein is CASSQDQYREDYGYTF. DNA of the CDR3: TGTGCCAGCAGCCAAGACCAGTACAGGGAGGACTATGGCTACACCTTC.